These 10 T cell receptor beta chains share one sample of origin, sequenced in a study of shared clonotypes between healthy human individuals. Clones were sequenced by immunoSEQ multiplex PCR, and TCRdb holds only the in-frame ones, with some missing. This sample yields about 79,000 clones, of which 60% to 70% are seen a single time; just over 50% belongs to the top ten. Sequenced sample: memory CD8+ T cells sorted from blood. Subset of the sample: CD45RO+ cells pooled with CCR7-negative TemRA cells. The receptors originated from a man aged 25 to 40 in good health.

The V call is TRBV7-3, the J call TRBJ2-5; 7 bases match TRBD2. This CDR3 contains 16 residues. Unmatched junction bases numbered 7, after V lost 1 base and J lost 2 bases. Looked up from germline, CDR1 is SGHTA and CDR2 is FQGTGA. For the CDR3, the DNA is TGTGCCAGCAGCTTAATGGGGGGACTACCACAAGAGACCCAGTACTTC. It specifies CASSLMGGLPQETQYF.

The CDR3 DNA reads TGCAGTGCTCGACTGCCAGATACGCAGTATTTT. Amino acid sequence: CSARLPDTQYF. The chain links TRBV20-1 to TRBJ2-3; unclear D gene. Trimming removed 5 bases from V and 4 bases from J, with 7 bases in between. Per the germline V gene, CDR1 is DFQATT and CDR2 is SNEGSKA (reference sequence). There are 11 residues in the CDR3.

The CDR3 reads CASSLDSSRGDTQYF. The CDR3 region has the DNA TGTGCCAGCAGCCTGGACTCGTCGCGGGGGGATACGCAGTATTTT. V usage is TRBV28 and J usage is TRBJ2-3; 7 bases match TRBD2. CDR3 length: 15 residues. The germline V gene encodes CDR1 MDHEN and CDR2 SYDVKM. The trim removed 6 bases at V and 6 bases at J, leaving 12 bases unmatched.

The chain carries TRBV11-2 and TRBJ2-7, with D unclear. V lost 5 bases to trimming and J lost 1 base, with 6 bases between them. The CDR3 spans 12 residues. Germline V gene sequence: CDR1 SGHAT, CDR2 FQNNGV. The CDR3 DNA reads as TGTGCCAGCAGCGGAGAATCCTACGAGCAGTACTTC. Translating gives CASSGESYEQYF.

This chain uses TRBV27 with TRBJ2-3; D possibly matches TRBD1 or TRBD2 (5 bases each). CDR1 MNHEY and CDR2 SMNVEV come from the germline V gene (reference sequence). This CDR3 spans 13 amino acids. The germline V and J ends were trimmed by 5 bases and 2 bases, with 8 bases remaining between them. The CDR3 coding sequence is TGTGCCAGCAGTATCGGGACCACAGATACGCAGTATTTT. It encodes CASSIGTTDTQYF.

CDR3 region: CASSVGTGEETQYF. DNA for the CDR3: TGTGCCAGCAGTGTCGGGACAGGAGAAGAGACCCAGTACTTC. V usage is TRBV25-1 and J usage is TRBJ2-5; 8 bases fit TRBD1. The junction had 4 bases not matched to a gene; V was cut back by 4 bases and J by 3 bases. The CDR3 is 14 amino acids. CDR1 is MGHDK and CDR2 is SYGVNS in the germline V gene.

This clone has a count of ten or more. The DNA for the CDR3 is TGTGCCAGCAGCCTAGGACTAGCGGGGCCCCCGAGCTCCTACAATGAGCAGTTCTTC. This sequence encodes CASSLGLAGPPSSYNEQFF. The J gene is TRBJ2-1, the V gene TRBV28, with 12 bases matching TRBD2. Trimming cost V 6 bases and J 0 bases; bases outside gene matches: 12. CDR1 and CDR2 from the germline V gene are MDHEN and SYDVKM. The CDR3 is 19 residues long.

The chain uses TRBV7-8 and TRBJ1-5, with 8 bases identical to TRBD1. Losses at the gene ends were 5 bases for V and 0 bases for J; bases not matched to a gene: 9. This CDR3 contains 17 residues. CDR1 and CDR2 (germline): SGHVS, FQNEAQ. CDR3 bases: TGTGCCAGCAGCCAAAGAAGGACAGGGATTAGCAATCAGCCCCAGCATTTT. It encodes CASSQRRTGISNQPQHF.

In its sample, this clone was seen a few times. The J gene is TRBJ2-7, the V gene TRBV4-1, with no clear D. The CDR3 spans 14 residues. Trimming took off 0 bases at V and 4 bases at J, with 10 bases between the two ends. From germline, CDR1 is MGHRA and CDR2 YSYEKL. The CDR3 protein is CASSQDVDFYEQYF. The CDR3 region has the DNA TGCGCCAGCAGCCAAGATGTGGATTTTTACGAGCAGTACTTC.

The V and J genes are TRBV7-4 and TRBJ2-3; 8 positions match TRBD2. The V gene end was trimmed by 4 bases and the J gene end by 10 bases; junction bases not matched to a gene: 7. Germline assignment: CDR1 SGHVT and CDR2 SQSDAQ. The CDR3 has 13 amino acids. CDR3 in amino acids: CASSSIIAGSQYF. The CDR3 nucleotides are TGTGCCAGCAGCTCGATTATAGCGGGATCGCAGTATTTT.